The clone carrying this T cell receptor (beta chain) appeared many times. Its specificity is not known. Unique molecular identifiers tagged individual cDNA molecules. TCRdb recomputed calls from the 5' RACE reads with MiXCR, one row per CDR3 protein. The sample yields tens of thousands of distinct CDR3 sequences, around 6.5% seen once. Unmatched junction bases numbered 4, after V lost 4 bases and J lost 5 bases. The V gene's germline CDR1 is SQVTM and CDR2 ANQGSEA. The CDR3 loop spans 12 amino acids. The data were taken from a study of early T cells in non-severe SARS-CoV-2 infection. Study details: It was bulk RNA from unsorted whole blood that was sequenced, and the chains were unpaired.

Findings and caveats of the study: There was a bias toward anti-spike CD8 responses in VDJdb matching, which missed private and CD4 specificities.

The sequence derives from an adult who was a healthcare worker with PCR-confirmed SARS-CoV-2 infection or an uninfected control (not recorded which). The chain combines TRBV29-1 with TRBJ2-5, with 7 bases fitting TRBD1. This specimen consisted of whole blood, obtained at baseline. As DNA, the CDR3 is TGCAGCGTTGGACAGGGACGGGAGACCCAGTACTTC. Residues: CSVGQGRETQYF.